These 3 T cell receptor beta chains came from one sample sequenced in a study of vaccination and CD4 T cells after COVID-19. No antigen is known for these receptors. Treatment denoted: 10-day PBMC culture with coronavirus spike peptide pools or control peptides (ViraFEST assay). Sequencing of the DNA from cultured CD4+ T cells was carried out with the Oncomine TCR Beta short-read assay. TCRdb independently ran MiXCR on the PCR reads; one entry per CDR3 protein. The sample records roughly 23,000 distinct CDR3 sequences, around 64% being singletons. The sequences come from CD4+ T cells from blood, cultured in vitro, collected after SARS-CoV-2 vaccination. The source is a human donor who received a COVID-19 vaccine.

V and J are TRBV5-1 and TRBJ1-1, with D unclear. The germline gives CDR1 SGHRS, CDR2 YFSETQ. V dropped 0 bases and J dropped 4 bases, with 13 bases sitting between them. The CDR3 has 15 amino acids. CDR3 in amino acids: CASSLDVGRPTEAFF. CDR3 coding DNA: TGCGCCAGCAGCTTGGACGTGGGCCGGCCCACTGAAGCTTTCTTT.

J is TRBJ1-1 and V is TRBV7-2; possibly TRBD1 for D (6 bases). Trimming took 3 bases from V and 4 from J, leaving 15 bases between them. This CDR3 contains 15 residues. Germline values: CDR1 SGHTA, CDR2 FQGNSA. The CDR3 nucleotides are TGTGCCAGCAGCTTGGGAGCGGGGGCGGCCACTGAAGCTTTCTTT. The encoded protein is CASSLGAGAATEAFF.

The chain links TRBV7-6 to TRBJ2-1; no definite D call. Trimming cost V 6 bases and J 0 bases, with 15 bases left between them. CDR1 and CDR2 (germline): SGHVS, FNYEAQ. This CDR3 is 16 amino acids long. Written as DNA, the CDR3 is TGTGCCAGCAGTTTCCGGAACACACGCTCCTACAATGAGCAGTTCTTC. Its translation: CASSFRNTRSYNEQFF.